Below, one TCR beta chain is given with its context. This entry comes from a study of shared clonotypes between healthy human individuals. Libraries were prepared by immunoSEQ multiplex PCR; TCRdb keeps only in-frame clonotypes and omits some of them. The top ten hold 0.05% to 0.08% of the sample, which has roughly 500,000 clones, 90% to 96% seen once. The CDR3 consists of 17 residues. The chain carries TRBV21-1 and TRBJ2-3; the listed D gene, TRBD1, was not tested against the DNA. TRBV21-1 is annotated as a pseudogene. This sequence was found in a woman younger than 45 in good health. Sequences were obtained from naive CD4+ T cells sorted from blood. Subset meaning: CD45RA+ positively selected. CDR3 protein: CASSKGCAAGGADTQYF. CDR3 nucleotides: TGTGCCAGCAGCAAAGGTTGCGCGGCAGGGGGCGCAGATACGCAGTATTTT.